The following is a T cell receptor (beta chain) sequence with its context. This record belongs to a study of control samples from healthy donors and cancer patients. Clones were read by immunoSEQ multiplex PCR, and TCRdb kept only the in-frame ones, dropping some. The sample lists about 230,000 clones; about 80% were seen once. The germline V and J ends were trimmed by 0 bases and 3 bases, with 9 bases remaining between them. This CDR3 has 15 residues. From germline, CDR1 is MGHRA and CDR2 YSYEKL. This receptor was identified in a woman aged 60 to 75 with lung cancer. The chain is built from TRBV4-1 and TRBJ2-1; D uncertain. Sequencing was carried out using PBMCs. CDR3 in amino acids: CASSQDPDLYNEQFF. In DNA form, the CDR3 reads TGCGCCAGCAGCCAAGATCCGGACCTCTACAATGAGCAGTTCTTC.